This T cell receptor (beta chain) was sequenced during a study of shared clonotypes between healthy human individuals. There are 14 residues in the CDR3. Germline V lookup: CDR1 GTSNPN, CDR2 SVGIG (reference sequence). Trimming shortened V by 0 bases and J by 1 base, and 10 bases separated the two germline ends. The sorted-subset replicate PCRs were given about 210 ng DNA, which is roughly 30,000 T cell genomes. The table came from immunoSEQ multiplex PCR; TCRdb's copy has only in-frame clones and leaves some out. The repertoire holds hundreds of thousands of clones, with about 74% as singletons. V gene TRBV30 combines with J gene TRBJ2-7; possibly TRBD1 for D (6 bases). The specimen was memory CD4+ T cells sorted from blood. The subset here: CD45RA-negative fraction. The source is a woman younger than 45 in good health. The CDR3 protein is CAWSVHRESYEQYF. The CDR3 DNA reads as TGTGCCTGGAGTGTCCACAGGGAATCCTACGAGCAGTACTTC.